This TCR beta chain was captured in a study of CD8+ T cells in alopecia areata. Overall study findings and caveats: Besides other cells, scalp samples also yield sequences of resident alphabeta T cells from normal skin. Compared with normal scalp, lesional scalp had higher clonality and more expanded CD8+ clones.

This CDR3 is built from 14 residues. Germline loops: CDR1 SGHAT, CDR2 FQNNGV. V shed 5 bases, J shed 9 bases, and the junction held 7 bases outside the gene matches. This clone was counted between two and nine times. Its matching antigen is unknown. Sequencing templates came from extracted RNA that was reverse transcribed into cDNA. The protocol was immunoSEQ multiplex PCR, while the TCRdb copy is restricted to in-frame clones and leaves out a portion. Counted here are about 140,000 clones, about half occurring once; the ten biggest clones make up roughly 0.99%. It was from alopecia areata patients that lesional scalp punch biopsies and peripheral blood were collected.

The source material was CD4+ T cells sorted from blood, sampled at week 0. The receptor comes from a human donor with alopecia areata. V is TRBV11-2 and J is TRBJ2-5, with 12 bases aligning to TRBD2. In nucleotides, the CDR3 is TGTGCCAGCAGCCTCGGACTAGCGGGATTTCCCCAGTACTTC. Protein product: CASSLGLAGFPQYF. Full variable domain (missing parts from reference TRBV11-2 and TRBJ2-5): EAGVAQSPRYKIIEKRQSVAFWCNPISGHATLYWYQQILGQGPKLLIQFQNNGVVDDSQLPKDRFSAERLKGVDSTLKIQPAKLEDSAVYLCASSLGLAGFPQYFGPGTRLLVL.